The 31 T cell receptor beta chains below were found in one sample sequenced in a study of response to subunit inactivated influenza vaccine. Each CDR3 protein gets one entry after TCRdb re-called the RT-PCR reads with MiXCR. This table has some 520,000 distinct CDR3 sequences, approximately 16% appearing once. The sequenced sample was CD4+ T cells sorted from PBMCs, obtained less than 30 months after vaccination. These receptor sequences come from a man between 50 and 70 years old who received an inactivated influenza vaccine.

The chain combines TRBV5-1 with TRBJ2-3; D may be TRBD1 (5 bases). Trimming removed 7 bases from V and 11 bases from J, with 23 bases in between. Germline V gene lookup returns CDR1 SGHRS and CDR2 YFSETQ. The CDR3 totals 14 residues. The CDR3 spells CASRTSSTGLGQYF. The CDR3 DNA follows: TGCGCCAGCCGCACCTCATCAACAGGTCTGGGGCAGTATTTT.

This clonotype was seen a handful of times. This rearrangement joins TRBV4-2 to TRBJ2-3; 9 positions match TRBD2. Per the germline V gene, CDR1 is LGHNA and CDR2 is YNFKEQ. This CDR3 contains 15 residues. V trimming: 1 base; J trimming: 1 base; junction bases outside the gene matches: 0. The CDR3 nucleotides read TGTGCCAGCAGCCAAGGACTAGCGGGCACAGATACGCAGTATTTT. Protein: CASSQGLAGTDTQYF.

This clonotype was counted between two and nine times. The chain carries TRBV28 and TRBJ2-3, with 11 bases identical to TRBD2. Germline V gene data show CDR1 as MDHEN and CDR2 as SYDVKM. The CDR3 has 14 residues. The trim removed 7 bases at V and 4 bases at J, leaving 4 bases unmatched. CDR3 in DNA: TGTGCCAGCACCCTAGCGGGGGGCGCAGATACGCAGTATTTT. This sequence encodes CASTLAGGADTQYF.

J is TRBJ1-2 and V is TRBV5-1, with D hard to call. The CDR3 loop spans 15 amino acids. Germline values: CDR1 SGHRS, CDR2 YFSETQ. Trimming removed 2 bases from V and 4 bases from J, with 15 bases in between. Written as DNA, the CDR3 is TGCGCCAGCAGCTTTGAGAAACCTAACCTCTATGGCTACACCTTC. It specifies CASSFEKPNLYGYTF.

The V call is TRBV3-1, the J call TRBJ2-1; 8 nucleotides line up with TRBD2. Germline assignment: CDR1 LGHDT and CDR2 YNNKEL (reference sequence). V was pared by 5 bases and J by 10 bases, with 16 bases of the junction left unmatched. The CDR3 extends over 16 amino acids. The CDR3 loop reads CASSLRGGLRPREQFF. CDR3 sequence (DNA): TGTGCCAGCAGCTTACGGGGGGGCCTACGTCCTAGAGAGCAGTTCTTC.

This chain joins TRBV29-1 and TRBJ2-1; D is perhaps TRBD2 (6 bases). The germline CDR1 and CDR2 sequences are SQVTM and ANQGSEA. Between the trimmed V and J ends, which lost 5 bases and 7 bases, there was a span of 15 bases. This CDR3 has 13 amino acids. The CDR3 DNA reads as TGCAGCGTTCAGCGGGCCCGATGGAATGAGCAGTTCTTC. As protein: CSVQRARWNEQFF.

The sample holds many counts of this clonotype. The rearrangement joins TRBV4-1 to TRBJ2-2; the match to TRBD2 covers 9 bases. This CDR3 contains 19 residues. The ends lost 4 bases at V and 4 bases at J; junction bases unmatched: 16. The germline V gene encodes CDR1 MGHRA and CDR2 YSYEKL. The CDR3 sequence is CASSPQIIRLADSTGELFF. The CDR3 bases are TGCGCCAGCAGCCCGCAGATCATTCGACTAGCGGATTCCACCGGGGAGCTGTTTTTT.

This clonotype has a count of ten or more. The V call is TRBV20-1, the J call TRBJ1-1; D not resolved. V was shortened by 5 bases and J by 4 bases, with 8 bases between the two germline ends. This CDR3 comprises 11 residues. The germline gives CDR1 DFQATT, CDR2 SNEGSKA (reference sequence). This CDR3 reads CSAGRLTEAFF. The CDR3 bases are TGCAGTGCTGGTCGGCTCACTGAAGCTTTCTTT.

The chain couples TRBV11-2 to TRBJ2-2, with D perhaps TRBD1 or TRBD2 (7 bases each). With 6 bases removed from V and 5 bases from J, the gap between germline ends came to 16 bases. Per germline, CDR1 SGHAT and CDR2 FQNNGV. CDR3 size: 15 residues. The CDR3 DNA reads TGTGCCAGCAGACCATACAGGGGAGGGACCGGGGAGCTGTTTTTT. Residues: CASRPYRGGTGELFF.

This clonotype was seen only a few times. The rearrangement links TRBV7-8 to TRBJ2-7; 7 nucleotides line up with TRBD2. V was pared by 2 bases and J by 0 bases, with 7 bases of the junction left unmatched. The CDR3 runs 16 residues. Germline V gives CDR1 SGHVS, CDR2 FQNEAQ. In DNA, the CDR3 is TGTGCCAGCAGCTTATTACCGCGCGGGGGCTCCTACGAGCAGTACTTC. Protein sequence: CASSLLPRGGSYEQYF.

This clonotype turned up a few times. This chain uses TRBV28 with TRBJ1-1; D not certain. V was trimmed by 6 bases and J by 2 bases, leaving 19 bases between them. The CDR3 covers 16 residues. From germline, CDR1 is MDHEN and CDR2 SYDVKM. In nucleotides, the CDR3 is TGTGCCAGCAGCGCCCCCTCGGGAGCGGCAAACACTGAAGCTTTCTTT. Its protein is CASSAPSGAANTEAFF.

Only a few counts were recorded for this clonotype. The CDR3 DNA reads as TGTGCCAGCAGCTTTTTCCTATCACCCCTCCACTTT. Protein product: CASSFFLSPLHF. This chain connects TRBV7-9 to TRBJ1-6, with unresolved D. Trimming cost V 3 bases and J 10 bases, with 7 bases left between them. The CDR3 totals 12 residues. CDR1 and CDR2 from the germline V gene are SEHNR and FQNEAQ (reference sequence).

The CDR3 spells CATSRDQGPYEQYF. CDR3 nucleotides: TGTGCCACCAGCAGAGACCAGGGACCCTACGAGCAGTACTTC. The V and J genes are TRBV15 and TRBJ2-7; either TRBD1 or TRBD2 may fit D (5 bases each). CDR1 and CDR2 from the germline V gene are LNHNV and YYDKDF (reference sequence). This CDR3 is 14 amino acids long. With 0 bases removed from V and 2 bases from J, the gap between germline ends came to 8 bases.

A few counts support this clonotype. The chain uses TRBV20-1 and TRBJ1-2; D is ambiguous. There are 12 residues in the CDR3. With 5 bases removed from V and 8 bases from J, the gap between germline ends came to 15 bases. The germline V gene encodes CDR1 DFQATT and CDR2 SNEGSKA (reference sequence). CDR3: CSAYMTRSGYTF. The DNA of the CDR3 is TGCAGTGCTTACATGACCCGGAGCGGCTACACCTTC.

The rearrangement uses TRBV5-1 and TRBJ2-7, with D tentatively TRBD2 (5 bases). The length of the CDR3 is 13 residues. V was shortened by 3 bases and J by 3 bases, with 10 bases between the two germline ends. Germline values: CDR1 SGHRS, CDR2 YFSETQ. The CDR3 spells CASSSDGVYEQYF. CDR3 in DNA: TGCGCCAGCAGCTCCGACGGGGTCTACGAGCAGTACTTC.

The CDR3 region is CASSLSKDGYTF. For the CDR3, the DNA is TGCGCCAGCAGCTTGTCCAAGGATGGCTACACCTTC. The chain carries TRBV5-1 and TRBJ1-2; D is unclear. Per germline, CDR1 SGHRS and CDR2 YFSETQ. This CDR3 contains 12 residues. The germline V and J ends were trimmed by 1 base and 6 bases, with 7 bases remaining between them.

This clonotype has a count of ten or more. The chain is built from TRBV20-1 and TRBJ1-1; D is perhaps TRBD1 (6 bases). CDR3 length: 16 residues. Germline V gene sequence: CDR1 DFQATT, CDR2 SNEGSKA (reference sequence). Trimming removed 3 bases at V and 5 bases at J, with 22 bases between. The CDR3 reads CSASGGTRGAGTEAFF. In DNA, the CDR3 is TGCAGTGCTAGTGGGGGGACAAGGGGCGCGGGAACTGAAGCTTTCTTT.

The gene calls are TRBV15 and TRBJ2-5, with 11 bases identical to TRBD2. CDR1 LNHNV and CDR2 YYDKDF come from the germline V gene (reference sequence). The CDR3 is 16 amino acids. V was pared by 3 bases and J by 1 base, with 4 bases of the junction left unmatched. The CDR3, as DNA: TGTGCCACCAGCAGTGGACTAGCGGGCTTCCAAGAGACCCAGTACTTC. Translation gives CATSSGLAGFQETQYF.

The genes are TRBV5-1 and TRBJ1-1; D is ambiguous. This CDR3 spans 15 amino acids. Germline V CDR1 and CDR2: SGHRS, YFSETQ. Trimming removed 4 bases at V and 1 base at J, with 14 bases between. DNA for the CDR3: TGCGCCAGCAGCGAACAAGCAGTTAGGAACACTGAAGCTTTCTTT. It encodes CASSEQAVRNTEAFF.

In its sample, this clonotype was seen many times. The V gene is TRBV29-1, the J gene TRBJ2-7, with 12 bases lining up with TRBD1. There are 19 residues in the CDR3. Germline V CDR1 and CDR2: SQVTM, ANQGSEA. Trimming removed 3 bases from V and 6 bases from J; junction bases left unmatched: 21. The CDR3 DNA follows: TGCAGCGTTGAGAGAAGCTTCGGGACAGGGGGCACCGGGGCGTCCGAGCAGTACTTC. It encodes CSVERSFGTGGTGASEQYF.

This clonotype was counted many times. The V and J genes are TRBV5-1 and TRBJ2-5, with 9 bases matching TRBD1. After removal of 3 bases from V and 5 bases from J, the junction contained 8 bases not matched to a gene. The CDR3 totals 15 residues. Germline CDR1 reads SGHRS; CDR2 reads YFSETQ. The CDR3 region is CASSSGTGQRETQYF. DNA for the CDR3: TGCGCCAGCAGCTCTGGGACAGGGCAAAGGGAGACCCAGTACTTC. The complete variable domain, with remaining parts taken from reference TRBV5-1 and TRBJ2-5, reads KAGVTQTPRYLIKTRGQQVTLSCSPISGHRSVSWYQQTPGQGLQFLFEYFSETQRNKGNFPGRFSGRQFSNSRSEMNVSTLELGDSALYLCASSSGTGQRETQYFGPGTRLLVL.

The rearrangement uses TRBV24-1 and TRBJ2-3, with 7 bases matching TRBD1. The J segment lost 6 bases and the V segment lost 3 bases, leaving 8 bases of the junction unmatched. The V gene's germline CDR1 is KGHDR and CDR2 SFDVKD. The CDR3 is 15 residues long. The CDR3 loop is CATSDHRGPGDTQYF. The CDR3 DNA is TGTGCCACCAGTGATCACAGGGGCCCCGGGGATACGCAGTATTTT.

This clonotype was seen a few times. The CDR3 DNA follows: TGTGCCAGCTCGCCAACAGGGACCGGGGAGCTGTTTTTT. Translation gives CASSPTGTGELFF. The rearrangement joins TRBV18 to TRBJ2-2; a weak D match, TRBD1 (6 bases). The CDR3 has 13 amino acids. V lost 6 bases and J 5 bases, leaving 10 bases between the germline ends. CDR1 and CDR2 from the germline V gene are KGHSH and LQKENI.

V and J are TRBV12-3 or TRBV12-4 and TRBJ2-3; TRBD2 matches at 10 bases. Losses at the gene ends were 0 bases for V and 1 base for J; bases not matched to a gene: 7. This CDR3 has 18 amino acids. CDR3 nucleotide sequence: TGTGCCAGCAGTTTAGCGCTGGCTAGCGGGAGCCGCACAGATACGCAGTATTTT. This sequence encodes CASSLALASGSRTDTQYF.

J is TRBJ1-1 and V is TRBV6-1; D is unclear. Germline-derived CDR1 and CDR2 are MNHNS and SASEGT. The CDR3 spans 8 residues. V dropped 8 bases and J dropped 11 bases, with 6 bases sitting between them. The CDR3 reads CASSGAFF. The CDR3 DNA reads as TGTGCCAGCTCTGGCGCTTTCTTT.

Only a few counts were recorded for this clonotype. The chain combines TRBV11-1 with TRBJ2-3, with 12 nucleotides matching TRBD2. Germline-derived CDR1 and CDR2 are SGHAT and FQDESV (reference sequence). The CDR3 extends over 19 amino acids. J lost 4 bases, V lost 6 bases, and 17 bases had no gene match. The CDR3, as DNA: TGTGCCAGCAGGCCCATCACTAGCGGGGGGCCGGGCTCGTCAGATACGCAGTATTTT. Its protein is CASRPITSGGPGSSDTQYF.

The chain joins TRBV20-1 to TRBJ2-1; D possibly uses TRBD1 or TRBD2 (5 bases each). CDR3 length equals 13 residues. V was cut by 7 bases and J by 2 bases, with 12 bases left in between. The V gene's germline CDR1 is DFQATT and CDR2 SNEGSKA (reference sequence). CDR3 DNA: TGCAGTGTTGGGGGAGCCCCCTACAATGAGCAGTTCTTC. Translation gives CSVGGAPYNEQFF.

This clonotype has just a few counts. The chain joins TRBV15 to TRBJ1-3; 7 bases line up with TRBD1. Germline V gives CDR1 LNHNV, CDR2 YYDKDF (reference sequence). The V gene end was trimmed by 2 bases and the J gene end by 2 bases; junction bases not matched to a gene: 3. The CDR3 sequence is 15 residues long. The CDR3 spells CATSRSTGAGNTIYF. The DNA for the CDR3 is TGTGCCACCAGCAGATCCACAGGGGCTGGAAACACCATATATTTT.

This clonotype occurred a few times. This chain joins TRBV20-1 and TRBJ2-7; 12 bases fit TRBD2. The CDR3 runs 15 residues. From germline, CDR1 is DFQATT and CDR2 SNEGSKA (reference sequence). Losses at the gene ends were 4 bases for V and 4 bases for J; bases not matched to a gene: 8. DNA of the CDR3: TGCAGTGCTACCGGTAGGACTAGCGGGAATTACGAGCAGTACTTC. Translated: CSATGRTSGNYEQYF.

In its sample, this clonotype was seen a few times. V usage is TRBV7-9 and J usage is TRBJ2-5, with D hard to call. The CDR3 runs 13 residues. The V gene's germline CDR1 is SEHNR and CDR2 FQNEAQ (reference sequence). Trimming took off 6 bases at V and 1 base at J, with 9 bases between the two ends. The CDR3 DNA reads TGTGCCAGCAGGATCTGGGGCCAAGAGACCCAGTACTTC. Protein: CASRIWGQETQYF.

This clonotype was seen more than once but under ten times. The V call is TRBV6-1, the J call TRBJ2-4; TRBD2 aligns across 7 bases. V lost 6 bases and J lost 3; bases outside the gene matches: 5. This CDR3 has 14 residues. Germline loops: CDR1 MNHNS, CDR2 SASEGT. The CDR3 bases are TGTGCCAGCAGAAGGGAGGGGATCAAAAACATTCAGTACTTC. Its translation is CASRREGIKNIQYF.